This T cell receptor beta chain was sequenced in a study of identifying expanded T cells in peripheral blood. Clones were read by immunoSEQ multiplex PCR, and TCRdb kept only the in-frame ones, dropping some. The table lists approximately 100,000 clones, 75% to 90% of them singletons. During the collection period, no donor immune events like infections were recorded. This clone was recorded a few times. The antigen is not known. Points from the study as a whole: Clone count variance between approximately two-week samples rose with total template count. Over two and four weeks, about 16.4 and 19 clones changed, versus around 1.2 between replicates.

Sequenced: blood. The clonotype originates from a person between 18 and 69 years old in good health.

The CDR3 region has the DNA TGTGCCAGTAACCCAGCGGGAGGCTCCTACAATGAGCAGTTCTTC. This translates into CASNPAGGSYNEQFF. The V gene is TRBV19, the J gene TRBJ2-1; 9 nucleotides line up with TRBD2. CDR1 LNHDA and CDR2 SQIVND come from the germline V gene (reference sequence). This CDR3 contains 15 residues. Losses at the gene ends were 7 bases for V and 0 bases for J; bases not matched to a gene: 4.